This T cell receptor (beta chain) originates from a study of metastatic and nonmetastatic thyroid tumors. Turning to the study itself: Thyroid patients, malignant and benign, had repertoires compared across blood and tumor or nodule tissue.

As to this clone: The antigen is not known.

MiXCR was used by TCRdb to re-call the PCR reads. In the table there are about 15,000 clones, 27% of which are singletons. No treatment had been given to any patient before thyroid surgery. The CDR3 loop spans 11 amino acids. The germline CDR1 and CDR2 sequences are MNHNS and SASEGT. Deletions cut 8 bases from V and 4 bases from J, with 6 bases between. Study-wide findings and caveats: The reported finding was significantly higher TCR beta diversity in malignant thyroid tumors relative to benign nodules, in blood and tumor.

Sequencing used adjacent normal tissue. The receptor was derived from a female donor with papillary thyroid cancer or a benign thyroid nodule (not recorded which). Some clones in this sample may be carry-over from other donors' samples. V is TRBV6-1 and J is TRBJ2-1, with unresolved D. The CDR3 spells CASVVYNEQFF. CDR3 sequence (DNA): TGTGCCAGCGTAGTATACAATGAGCAGTTCTTC.